This TCR beta chain was recorded in a study of Ad26.COV2.S vaccination and SARS-CoV-2 variants. The overall study: Ad26.COV2.S, an intramuscular injection, was given once or twice 56 days apart.

Findings of the study overall: Responses of T cells in total may have been underestimated by the TCR breadth and depth analyses.

TCRdb's copy holds only in-frame clones and misses some; the assay was immunoSEQ multiplex PCR. The data hold around 450,000 clones, with 88% observed a single time. A remark on this clone: Antigen specificity is unknown.

Treatment here: around 19 received Ad26.COV2.S at low or high dose, single or two shots; several received placebo; per-sample allocation not given. Material that was analyzed had been drawn on day 63 after the first vaccine or placebo injection. Per the germline V gene, CDR1 is SNHLY and CDR2 is FYNNEI. The germline V and J ends were trimmed by 4 bases and 12 bases, with 18 bases remaining between them. CDR3 length equals 13 residues. This TCR was recovered from a person aged 18-60 years who received the Ad26.COV2.S COVID-19 vaccine or a placebo. The V gene is TRBV2, the J gene TRBJ1-2; TRBD1 is a possible D gene (5 bases). The specimen comprised peripheral blood, sampled in a trial of Ad26.COV2.S vaccine versus placebo. The CDR3 loop reads CASSALDGGSHTF. As DNA, the CDR3 is TGTGCCAGCAGTGCCTTGGATGGGGGTAGCCACACCTTC.